One sample yielded the 22 T cell receptor beta chains listed below, sequenced in a study of T-cell memory formation after mild COVID-19. TCRdb analysed the 5' RACE reads with MiXCR anew, one entry per CDR3 protein. The sample holds some 410,000 distinct CDR3 sequences, roughly a quarter seen once. The sample consisted of PBMCs or a T cell subset sorted from them (not recorded which). All receptors come from an adult woman who had mild COVID-19 (a few samples of this study predate the infection). Cell type and time point are not known.

This clonotype was detected only a few times. V is TRBV3-1 and J is TRBJ2-2; the D is unclear. Germline values: CDR1 LGHDT, CDR2 YNNKEL (reference sequence). V was trimmed by 3 bases and J by 0 bases, leaving 11 bases between them. This CDR3 has 16 amino acids. CDR3 in DNA: TGTGCCAGCAGCCAGGGCGTCCCTACGAACACCGGGGAGCTGTTTTTT. Protein product: CASSQGVPTNTGELFF.

The chain employs TRBV9 and TRBJ2-6; D is possibly TRBD1 (5 bases). Trimming left V 5 bases short and J 0 bases short, with 18 bases between. The CDR3 runs to 18 residues. CDR1 SGDLS and CDR2 YYNGEE come from the germline V gene. In DNA, the CDR3 is TGTGCCAGCAGACAAGGGGTGCCACCGTTCTCTGGGGCCAACGTCCTGACTTTC. It codes for CASRQGVPPFSGANVLTF.

V usage is TRBV19 and J usage is TRBJ1-1; D possibly corresponds to TRBD1 (6 bases). The germline V gene has CDR1 LNHDA and CDR2 SQIVND (reference sequence). V dropped 8 bases and J dropped 1 base, with 14 bases sitting between them. This CDR3 region has 14 residues. The CDR3 coding sequence is TGTGCCAGTCTTTCCGACAGGCGGAACACTGAAGCTTTCTTT. This encodes CASLSDRRNTEAFF.

This clonotype was seen at least ten times. This chain connects TRBV7-2 to TRBJ2-3; D is possibly TRBD2 (5 bases). Germline loops: CDR1 SGHTA, CDR2 FQGNSA. V lost 3 bases, J lost 5 bases, and 6 bases lay in between. This CDR3 region has 12 residues. This CDR3 is CASSFGGDTQYF. Written as DNA, the CDR3 is TGTGCCAGCAGCTTTGGAGGAGATACGCAGTATTTT. Based on the CDR3 plus reference TRBV7-2 and TRBJ2-3, the full variable domain is GAGVSQSPSNKVTEKGKDVELRCDPISGHTALYWYRQSLGQGLEFLIYFQGNSAPDKSGLPSDRFSAERTGGSVSTLTIQRTQQEDSAVYLCASSFGGDTQYFGPGTRLTVL.

This clonotype was observed a few times. The CDR3 protein is CASSPMTGAGYTF. Written as DNA, the CDR3 is TGTGCCAGCAGTCCGATGACAGGGGCTGGCTACACCTTC. This chain links TRBV6-5 with TRBJ1-2, with TRBD1 identical over 8 bases. Germline CDR1 reads MNHEY; CDR2 reads SVGAGI. V gave up 5 bases and J gave up 7 bases; unmatched junction bases: 6. The CDR3 spans 13 residues.

The V call is TRBV7-2, the J call TRBJ1-5; D ambiguous. Per germline, CDR1 SGHTA and CDR2 FQGNSA. The CDR3 extends over 13 amino acids. The ends were cut back, 9 bases at V and 3 bases at J, with 12 bases in the middle. The CDR3 DNA reads TGTGCCAGTCAAGGGCCTAACAATCAGCCCCAGCATTTT. This sequence encodes CASQGPNNQPQHF.

This sequence joins TRBV12-3 or TRBV12-4 and TRBJ1-1; D remains unclear. The CDR3 extends over 12 amino acids. Trimming left V 7 bases short and J 8 bases short, with 14 bases between. The CDR3 region is CASTTRSAEAFF. In DNA, the CDR3 is TGTGCCAGCACCACCCGCTCGGCCGAAGCTTTCTTT.

This clonotype appeared a few times. This chain connects TRBV2 to TRBJ2-1; 11 bases match TRBD1. The CDR3 consists of 15 residues. V lost 5 bases and J lost 8; bases outside the gene matches: 8. The germline gives CDR1 SNHLY, CDR2 FYNNEI. The CDR3 loop reads CASSTGTGGRDEQFF. The CDR3 DNA is TGTGCCAGCAGTACCGGGACAGGGGGACGGGATGAGCAGTTCTTC.

The chain uses TRBV29-1 and TRBJ2-7; 8 positions agree with TRBD1. With V trimmed by 7 bases and J by 3 bases, 8 bases remained unmatched. CDR1 and CDR2 (germline): SQVTM, ANQGSEA. There are 13 residues in the CDR3. The CDR3 DNA follows: TGCAGCGCCCAGGCACAGGGGGGCTACGAGCAGTACTTC. It specifies CSAQAQGGYEQYF.

This clonotype has more than one count but fewer than ten. The rearrangement uses TRBV7-9 and TRBJ2-2, with TRBD1 identical over 8 bases. Germline CDR1 is SEHNR and CDR2 is FQNEAQ (reference sequence). J lost 5 bases, V lost 8 bases, and 4 bases had no gene match. The CDR3 has 13 residues. The CDR3 loop reads CASLDRVTGELFF. CDR3 DNA sequence: TGTGCCAGCCTGGACAGGGTTACCGGGGAGCTGTTTTTT.

This clonotype was recorded at least ten times. The V call is TRBV2, the J call TRBJ2-7; D is ambiguous. Germline V gene sequence: CDR1 SNHLY, CDR2 FYNNEI. The length of the CDR3 is 11 residues. V lost 9 bases, J lost 2 bases, and 8 bases lay in between. CDR3 coding DNA: TGTGCCAGTCTTCGGACCTACGAGCAGTACTTC. As protein: CASLRTYEQYF.

V and J are TRBV12-3 or TRBV12-4 and TRBJ2-2; D possibly corresponds to TRBD2 (7 bases). V lost 3 bases, J lost 5 bases, and 16 bases lay in between. CDR3 size: 16 residues. The CDR3 loop is CASSFSPGGRTGELFF. CDR3 nucleotide sequence: TGTGCCAGCAGTTTCTCTCCGGGGGGCCGTACCGGGGAGCTGTTTTTT.

There are a few counts of this clonotype. The chain uses TRBV12-3 or TRBV12-4 and TRBJ2-5; D is possibly TRBD2 (5 bases). Between the trimmed V and J ends, which lost 7 bases and 2 bases, there was a span of 14 bases. The CDR3 runs to 14 residues. Here the CDR3 DNA reads TGTGCCAGCACCACTAGGTCGGAGCAAGAGACCCAGTACTTC. Encoded protein: CASTTRSEQETQYF.

In this sample, this clonotype turned up a few times. The chain couples TRBV20-1 to TRBJ2-7; a weak D match, TRBD2 (6 bases). Trimming removed 3 bases at V and 7 bases at J, with 16 bases between. The CDR3 totals 13 residues. Germline V CDR1 and CDR2: DFQATT, SNEGSKA (reference sequence). CDR3 region: CSARGSGRREQYF. DNA of the CDR3: TGCAGTGCTAGGGGCTCGGGGAGGAGAGAGCAGTACTTC.

The V gene is TRBV5-1, the J gene TRBJ1-4, with D tentatively TRBD1 (6 bases). The CDR3 runs to 16 residues. CDR1 and CDR2 from the germline V gene are SGHRS and YFSETQ. Trimming cost V 4 bases and J 0 bases, with 13 bases left between them. CDR3 amino acids: CASSLRTAATNEKLFF. As DNA, the CDR3 is TGCGCCAGCAGCCTCAGGACAGCCGCAACTAATGAAAAACTGTTTTTT.

The V gene is TRBV7-3, the J gene TRBJ2-1, with 12 bases fitting TRBD2. V was pared by 5 bases and J by 7 bases, with 6 bases of the junction left unmatched. The length of the CDR3 is 15 residues. Germline V gives CDR1 SGHTA, CDR2 FQGTGA. CDR3 DNA: TGTGCCAGCAGCCAGACTAGCGGGGGATTTAATGAGCAGTTCTTC. This gives the protein CASSQTSGGFNEQFF. Together with reference TRBV7-3 and TRBJ2-1, the CDR3 gives the full variable domain: GAGVSQTPSNKVTEKGKYVELRCDPISGHTALYWYRQSLGQGPEFLIYFQGTGAADDSGLPNDRFFAVRPEGSVSTLKIQRTERGDSAVYLCASSQTSGGFNEQFFGPGTRLTVL.

The chain recombines TRBV12-3 or TRBV12-4 with TRBJ1-5; D is perhaps TRBD1 (6 bases). V dropped 2 bases and J dropped 4 bases, with 12 bases sitting between them. The CDR3 extends over 15 amino acids. The CDR3 region is CASSLNGQYNQPQHF. Written as DNA, the CDR3 is TGTGCCAGCAGTTTAAACGGACAGTATAATCAGCCCCAGCATTTT.

J is TRBJ1-5 and V is TRBV10-3; 10 bases map to TRBD1. J gave up 3 bases and V 10 bases, and 3 bases lay outside the gene matches. The V gene's germline CDR1 is ENHRY and CDR2 SYGVKD. This CDR3 region has 13 residues. CDR3 sequence (DNA): TGTGCCACGGGACAGGGGTACAATCAGCCCCAGCATTTT. It encodes CATGQGYNQPQHF.

The chain joins TRBV19 to TRBJ2-5; weak D call: TRBD2 (7 bases). The germline V and J ends were trimmed by 3 bases and 4 bases, with 15 bases remaining between them. The CDR3 spans 15 residues. Germline-derived CDR1 and CDR2 are LNHDA and SQIVND (reference sequence). The CDR3 here is CASSMGGAQVETQYF. CDR3 DNA: TGTGCCAGTAGTATGGGGGGGGCGCAGGTAGAGACCCAGTACTTC. The full variable domain, rest sourced from reference TRBV19 and TRBJ2-5, is DGGITQSPKYLFRKEGQNVTLSCEQNLNHDAMYWYRQDPGQGLRLIYYSQIVNDFQKGDIAEGYSVSREKKESFPLTVTSAQKNPTAFYLCASSMGGAQVETQYFGPGTRLLVL.

This clonotype came up a few times. The rearrangement joins TRBV9 to TRBJ1-2; 9 nucleotides align to TRBD1. Trimming cost V 4 bases and J 6 bases; bases outside gene matches: 7. The CDR3 loop spans 14 amino acids. Germline values: CDR1 SGDLS, CDR2 YYNGEE. This CDR3 reads CASSRTGTGNGYTF. In DNA, the CDR3 is TGTGCCAGCAGCAGGACCGGGACAGGGAATGGCTACACCTTC.

The gene calls are TRBV7-9 and TRBJ2-1, with 14 bases fitting TRBD2. With V trimmed by 10 bases and J by 9 bases, 8 bases remained unmatched. CDR3 length: 14 residues. Germline CDR1 SEHNR, CDR2 FQNEAQ (reference sequence). In DNA form, the CDR3 reads TGTGCCACCTTCGGACTAGCGGGAGGATTTGAGCAGTTCTTC. It translates to CATFGLAGGFEQFF.

V usage is TRBV12-3 or TRBV12-4 and J usage is TRBJ1-1; TRBD1 agrees at 9 bases. V dropped 6 bases and J dropped 1; count of bases not matched to a gene: 9. The CDR3 is 16 amino acids. The CDR3 region has the DNA TGTGCCAGCAGCCCTTTTGGACAGGGGCAGAACACTGAAGCTTTCTTT. Translation gives CASSPFGQGQNTEAFF.